This passage covers 5 T cell receptor beta chains from one sample sequenced in a study of immunodeficiency. Study findings and constraints: Productive entropy and V-J pairing of CD4+ T cells looked alike across patients and controls.

Their antigens remain unidentified. Profiling relied on immunoSEQ multiplex PCR, and the TCRdb table lists in-frame clones only, not all of them. The table includes approximately 2,300 clones, roughly 90% detected once. Sequencing was done on a sample of CD4+ T cells from blood. The source is a girl aged 10 to 17 with POLD1 deficiency.

This sequence joins TRBV29-1 and TRBJ1-1, with D perhaps matching TRBD1 (6 bases). Per the germline V gene, CDR1 is SQVTM and CDR2 is ANQGSEA. The V end was cut by 4 bases, the J end by 7 bases, with 13 bases between. The length of the CDR3 is 12 residues. Here the CDR3 reads CSVVPDRSEAFF. The CDR3 nucleotides read TGCAGCGTTGTTCCTGACAGGAGTGAAGCTTTCTTT.

This chain connects TRBV6-2 or TRBV6-3 to TRBJ2-3; no clear D. Trimming left V 4 bases short and J 0 bases short, with 11 bases between. This CDR3 has 15 amino acids. The germline V gene has CDR1 MNHEY and CDR2 SVGEGT. CDR3: CASSSMTVSTDTQYF. The CDR3 coding sequence is TGTGCCAGCAGTTCCATGACCGTTAGCACAGATACGCAGTATTTT.

This clone was counted between two and nine times. V gene TRBV25-1 combines with J gene TRBJ2-2; D unresolved. CDR1 is MGHDK and CDR2 is SYGVNS in the germline V gene. This CDR3 spans 15 amino acids. With 4 bases removed from V and 5 bases from J, the gap between germline ends came to 14 bases. Here the CDR3 DNA reads TGTGCCAGCAGTGGCCTCGGAAAAGGGACCGGGGAGCTGTTTTTT. Its protein product is CASSGLGKGTGELFF.

The gene calls are TRBV25-1 and TRBJ1-1, with 8 nucleotides matching TRBD1. The length of the CDR3 is 12 residues. Trimming removed 6 bases from V and 10 bases from J; junction bases left unmatched: 7. CDR1 and CDR2 (germline): MGHDK, SYGVNS. In nucleotides, the CDR3 is TGTGCCAGCAGAGCAGGGGGCGCGGGAGCTTTCTTT. Encoded protein: CASRAGGAGAFF.

The chain carries TRBV12-3 or TRBV12-4 and TRBJ1-3; D not certain. The germline V and J ends were trimmed by 2 bases and 1 base, with 3 bases remaining between them. The CDR3 sequence is 13 residues long. CDR3 sequence reads: CASSLSSGNTIYF. The CDR3 DNA is TGTGCCAGCAGTTTATCATCTGGAAACACCATATATTTT.